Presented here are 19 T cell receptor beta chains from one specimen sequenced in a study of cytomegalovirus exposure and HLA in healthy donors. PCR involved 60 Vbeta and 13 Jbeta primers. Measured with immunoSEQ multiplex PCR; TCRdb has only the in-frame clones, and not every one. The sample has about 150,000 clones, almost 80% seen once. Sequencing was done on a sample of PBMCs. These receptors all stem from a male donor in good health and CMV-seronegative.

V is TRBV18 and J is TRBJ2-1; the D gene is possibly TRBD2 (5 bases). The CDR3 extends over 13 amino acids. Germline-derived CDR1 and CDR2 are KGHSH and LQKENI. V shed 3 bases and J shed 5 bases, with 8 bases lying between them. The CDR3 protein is CASSPPGNNEQFF. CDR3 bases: TGTGCCAGCTCACCCCCGGGGAACAATGAGCAGTTCTTC.

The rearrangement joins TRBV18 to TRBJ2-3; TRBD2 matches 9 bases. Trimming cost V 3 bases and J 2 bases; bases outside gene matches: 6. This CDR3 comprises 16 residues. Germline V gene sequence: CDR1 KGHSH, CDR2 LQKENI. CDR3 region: CASSPHQREVTDTQYF. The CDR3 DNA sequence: TGTGCCAGCTCACCCCACCAGCGGGAGGTCACAGATACGCAGTATTTT.

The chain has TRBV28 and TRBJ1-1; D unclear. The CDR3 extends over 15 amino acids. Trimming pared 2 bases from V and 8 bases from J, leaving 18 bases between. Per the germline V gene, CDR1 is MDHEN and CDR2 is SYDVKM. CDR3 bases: TGTGCCAGCAGTTTACGGACCAGGACTGCCAAGGAAGCTTTCTTT. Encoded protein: CASSLRTRTAKEAFF.

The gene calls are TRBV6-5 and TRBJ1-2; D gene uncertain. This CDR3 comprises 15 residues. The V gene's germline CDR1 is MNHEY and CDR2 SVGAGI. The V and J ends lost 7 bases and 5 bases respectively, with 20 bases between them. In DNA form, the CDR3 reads TGTGCCAGCACCCACGGGGAGGGAGTGGGGTATGGCTACACCTTC. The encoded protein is CASTHGEGVGYGYTF.

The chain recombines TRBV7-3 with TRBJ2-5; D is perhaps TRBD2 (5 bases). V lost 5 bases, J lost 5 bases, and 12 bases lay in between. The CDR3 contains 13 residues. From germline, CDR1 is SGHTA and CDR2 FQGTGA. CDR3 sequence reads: CASSPMRGETQYF. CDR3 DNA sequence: TGTGCCAGCAGCCCGATGAGAGGGGAGACCCAGTACTTC. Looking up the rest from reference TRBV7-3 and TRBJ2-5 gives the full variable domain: GAGVSQTPSNKVTEKGKYVELRCDPISGHTALYWYRQSLGQGPEFLIYFQGTGAADDSGLPNDRFFAVRPEGSVSTLKIQRTERGDSAVYLCASSPMRGETQYFGPGTRLLVL.

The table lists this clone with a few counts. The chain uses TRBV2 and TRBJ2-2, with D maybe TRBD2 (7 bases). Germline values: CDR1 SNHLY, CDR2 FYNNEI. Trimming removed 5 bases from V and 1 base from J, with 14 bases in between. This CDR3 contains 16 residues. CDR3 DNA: TGTGCCAGCAGTTCGAGGGGGGGCGGGAACACCGGGGAGCTGTTTTTT. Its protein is CASSSRGGGNTGELFF.

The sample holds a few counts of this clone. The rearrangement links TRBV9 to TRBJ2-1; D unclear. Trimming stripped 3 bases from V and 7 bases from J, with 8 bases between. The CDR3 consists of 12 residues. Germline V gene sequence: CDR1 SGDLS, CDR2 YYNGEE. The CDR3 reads CASSAGGNEQFF. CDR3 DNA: TGTGCCAGCAGCGCGGGTGGGAATGAGCAGTTCTTC.

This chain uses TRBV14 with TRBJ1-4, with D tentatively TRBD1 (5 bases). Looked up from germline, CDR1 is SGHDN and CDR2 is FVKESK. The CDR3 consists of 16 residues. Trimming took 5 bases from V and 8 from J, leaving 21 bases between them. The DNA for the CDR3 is TGTGCCAGCAGCACCCGTGACAGAGCGTACGGGGAAAAACTGTTTTTT. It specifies CASSTRDRAYGEKLFF.

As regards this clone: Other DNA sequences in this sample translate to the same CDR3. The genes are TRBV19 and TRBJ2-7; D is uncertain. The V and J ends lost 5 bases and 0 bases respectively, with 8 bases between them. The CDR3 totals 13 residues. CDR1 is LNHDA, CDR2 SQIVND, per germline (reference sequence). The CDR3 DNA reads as TGTGCCAGTAGTTCCAGACTCTCCTACGAGCAGTACTTC. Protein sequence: CASSSRLSYEQYF.

CDR3 nucleotides: TGTGCCATCAGAGAGAGAACAGGGCCCAACACCGGGGAGCTGTTTTTT. Its translation: CAIRERTGPNTGELFF. The rearrangement links TRBV10-3 to TRBJ2-2; possibly TRBD1 for D (6 bases). Germline CDR1 reads ENHRY; CDR2 reads SYGVKD. The CDR3 contains 16 residues. Trimming left V 6 bases short and J 2 bases short, with 16 bases between.

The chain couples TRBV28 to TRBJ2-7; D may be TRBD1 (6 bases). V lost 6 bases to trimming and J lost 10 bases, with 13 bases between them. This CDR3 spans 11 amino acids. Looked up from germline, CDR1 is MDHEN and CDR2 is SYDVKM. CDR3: CASSGPGQQYF. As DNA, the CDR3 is TGTGCCAGCAGCGGACCGGGACAACAGTACTTC.

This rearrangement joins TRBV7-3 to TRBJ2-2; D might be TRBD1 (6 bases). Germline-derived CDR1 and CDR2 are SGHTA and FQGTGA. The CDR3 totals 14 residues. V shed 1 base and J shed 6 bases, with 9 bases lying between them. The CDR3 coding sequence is TGTGCCAGCAGCTTAATACAGGGTCCCGGGGAGCTGTTTTTT. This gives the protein CASSLIQGPGELFF.

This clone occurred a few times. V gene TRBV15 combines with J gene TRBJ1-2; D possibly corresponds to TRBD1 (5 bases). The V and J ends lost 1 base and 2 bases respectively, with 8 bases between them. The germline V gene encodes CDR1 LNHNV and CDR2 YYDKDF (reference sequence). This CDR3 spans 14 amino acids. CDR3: CATSRGPGNYGYTF. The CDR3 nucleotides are TGTGCCACCAGCAGAGGCCCAGGGAACTATGGCTACACCTTC.

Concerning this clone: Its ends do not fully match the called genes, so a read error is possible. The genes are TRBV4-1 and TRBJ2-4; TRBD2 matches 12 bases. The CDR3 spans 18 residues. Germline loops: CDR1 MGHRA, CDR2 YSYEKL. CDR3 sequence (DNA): TGCGCCAACAGCCAAGGTCTAGCGGGAGGGCCTGGCAAAAACATTCAGTACTTC. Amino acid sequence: CANSQGLAGGPGKNIQYF.

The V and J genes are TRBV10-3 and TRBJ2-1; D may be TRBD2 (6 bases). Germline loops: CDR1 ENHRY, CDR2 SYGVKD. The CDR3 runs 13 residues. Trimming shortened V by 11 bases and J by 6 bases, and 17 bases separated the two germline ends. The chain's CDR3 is CACRDSRVNEQFF. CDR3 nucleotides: TGTGCCTGTCGGGACTCGCGCGTCAATGAGCAGTTCTTC.

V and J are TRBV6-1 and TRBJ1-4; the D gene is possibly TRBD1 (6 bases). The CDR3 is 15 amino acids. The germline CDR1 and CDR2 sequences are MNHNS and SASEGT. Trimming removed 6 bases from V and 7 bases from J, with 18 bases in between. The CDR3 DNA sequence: TGTGCCAGCAGATTCGGACAGCTTAGAGGTGAAAAACTGTTTTTT. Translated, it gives CASRFGQLRGEKLFF.

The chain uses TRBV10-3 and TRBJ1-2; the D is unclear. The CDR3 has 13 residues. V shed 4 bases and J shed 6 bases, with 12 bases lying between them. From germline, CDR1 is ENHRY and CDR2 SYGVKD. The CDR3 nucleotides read TGTGCCATCAGTGCGGGAGACCGGAATGGCTACACCTTC. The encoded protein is CAISAGDRNGYTF.

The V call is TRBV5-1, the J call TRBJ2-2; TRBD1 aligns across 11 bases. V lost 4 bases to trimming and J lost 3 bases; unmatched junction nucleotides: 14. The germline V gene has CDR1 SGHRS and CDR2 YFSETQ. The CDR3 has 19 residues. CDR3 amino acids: CASSRTPDRGQLDTGELFF. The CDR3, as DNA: TGCGCCAGCAGCCGAACACCGGACAGGGGGCAATTAGACACCGGGGAGCTGTTTTTT. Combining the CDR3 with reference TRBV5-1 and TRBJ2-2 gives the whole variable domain KAGVTQTPRYLIKTRGQQVTLSCSPISGHRSVSWYQQTPGQGLQFLFEYFSETQRNKGNFPGRFSGRQFSNSRSEMNVSTLELGDSALYLCASSRTPDRGQLDTGELFFGEGSRLTVL.

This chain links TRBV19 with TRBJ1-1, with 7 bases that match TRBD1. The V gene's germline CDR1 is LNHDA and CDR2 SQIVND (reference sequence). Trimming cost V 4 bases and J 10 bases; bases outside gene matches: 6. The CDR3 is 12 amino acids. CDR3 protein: CASSTGGLTAFF. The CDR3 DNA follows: TGTGCCAGTAGTACAGGGGGTTTGACAGCTTTCTTT.